This T cell receptor (beta chain) was captured by sequencing in a study of blood T cells in healthy people across ages. Study-level points and caveats: Unsorted PBMCs blocked a conclusive comparison of naive and antigen-experienced cells.

Together with a sample-barcoded 5' primer, a J-beta primer mix was included in a second PCR lasting roughly 6 to 12 cycles. A single record per CDR3 protein comes from TCRdb applying MiXCR to the 5' RACE reads. The sample lists 1.5 million to 1.9 million distinct CDR3 sequences, 42% occurring once. Notes on this clonotype: What it binds is not known.

Germline CDR1 and CDR2: SGHDN and FVKESK. The CDR3 is 11 amino acids. With 3 bases clipped from V and 15 bases from J, the junction kept 3 bases outside the gene matches. Roughly 9.2 milliliters of peripheral blood were drawn from each donor into EDTA-treated tubes. The source is a woman in her late teens or twenties in good health. V gene TRBV14 combines with J gene TRBJ2-1; 9 nucleotides agree with TRBD1. What was sequenced was blood. The CDR3 spells CASSHGTGPFF. DNA of the CDR3: TGTGCCAGCAGCCACGGGACAGGGCCGTTCTTC.